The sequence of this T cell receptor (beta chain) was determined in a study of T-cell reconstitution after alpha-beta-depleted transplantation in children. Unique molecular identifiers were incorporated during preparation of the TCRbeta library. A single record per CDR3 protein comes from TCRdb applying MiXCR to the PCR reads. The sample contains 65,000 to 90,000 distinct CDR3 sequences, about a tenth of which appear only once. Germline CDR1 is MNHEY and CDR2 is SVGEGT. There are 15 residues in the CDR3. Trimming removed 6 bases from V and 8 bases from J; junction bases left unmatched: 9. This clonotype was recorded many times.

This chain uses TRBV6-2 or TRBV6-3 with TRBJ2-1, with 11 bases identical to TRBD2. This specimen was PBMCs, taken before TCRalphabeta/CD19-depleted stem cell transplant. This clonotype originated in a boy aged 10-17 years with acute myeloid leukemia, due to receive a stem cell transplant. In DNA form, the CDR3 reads TGTGCCAGCAGCCTACTAGCGGGAGATTTGGATGAGCAGTTCTTC. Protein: CASSLLAGDLDEQFF.